Presented here are 13 T cell receptor beta chains from one specimen sequenced in a study of regulatory T cells in long-lasting Graves disease. Assembly of TCR beta libraries relied on iRepertoire HTBI primers together with Arm-PCR of CDR3 regions. A single record per CDR3 protein comes from TCRdb applying MiXCR to the multiplex PCR reads. The sample holds some 560,000 distinct CDR3 sequences; 15% to 20% are singletons and the top ten take 25%. Time point indicated: newly diagnosed GD, antithyroid drugs for less than 3 months. The authors made the TCR library using RNA they extracted from PBMCs. These data were also reused for a study on T cells in Graves' hyperthyroidism and ophthalmopathy.

Material: peripheral blood mononuclear cells (PBMCs), obtained at new diagnosis, from a patient treated with antithyroid drugs. These receptor sequences come from a woman aged 35-65 years with Graves disease.

The chain employs TRBV18 and TRBJ1-1, with a possible D match to TRBD1 (5 bases). CDR1 and CDR2 from the germline V gene are KGHSH and LQKENI. Deletions cut 2 bases from V and 5 bases from J, with 21 bases between. This CDR3 region has 17 residues. The CDR3 DNA follows: TGTGCCAGCTCACCAGATGGCCGGGACCCTGGGCGGACTGAAGCTTTCTTT. Amino acid sequence: CASSPDGRDPGRTEAFF. Using reference TRBV18 and TRBJ1-1 for the parts outside the CDR3, the full variable domain is NAGVMQNPRHLVRRRGQEARLRCSPMKGHSHVYWYRQLPEEGLKFMVYLQKENIIDESGMPKERFSAEFPKEGPSILRIQQVVRGDSAAYFCASSPDGRDPGRTEAFFGQGTRLTVV.

The CDR3 loop is CASSLFRVEQFF. Here the CDR3 DNA reads TGTGCCAGCAGCTTATTCCGGGTTGAGCAGTTCTTC. The chain employs TRBV13 and TRBJ2-1, with unresolved D. Germline lookup yields CDR1 PRHDT and CDR2 FYEKMQ (reference sequence). Trimming removed 2 bases from V and 9 bases from J, with 8 bases in between. This CDR3 spans 12 amino acids.

The chain couples TRBV4-1 to TRBJ1-1, with D possibly being TRBD1 (5 bases). V gave up 3 bases and J gave up 0 bases, with 14 bases separating them. The CDR3 consists of 16 residues. Germline V gene data show CDR1 as MGHRA and CDR2 as YSYEKL. The CDR3 DNA reads as TGCGCCAGCAGCCAGGGTAATGAGGGGCTGAACACTGAAGCTTTCTTT. Protein: CASSQGNEGLNTEAFF.

This clonotype was seen repeatedly, ten times or more. The chain links TRBV2 to TRBJ2-7, with D tentatively TRBD1 or TRBD2 (5 bases each). V lost 6 bases, J lost 2 bases, and 11 bases lay in between. The CDR3 totals 13 residues. The germline V gene has CDR1 SNHLY and CDR2 FYNNEI. The CDR3 loop is CASRRDGTYEQYF. CDR3 in DNA: TGTGCCAGCAGAAGGGACGGCACCTACGAGCAGTACTTC.

This chain connects TRBV20-1 to TRBJ2-7; 14 bases are shared with TRBD2. CDR3 length: 15 residues. V shed 6 bases, J shed 3 bases, and the junction held 7 bases outside the gene matches. Germline V gene lookup returns CDR1 DFQATT and CDR2 SNEGSKA (reference sequence). The CDR3 loop is CSAAPTSGGGYEQYF. CDR3 DNA sequence: TGCAGTGCCGCCCCGACTAGCGGGGGGGGCTACGAGCAGTACTTC.

This clonotype was detected only a few times. The J gene is TRBJ1-1, the V gene TRBV6-5; 7 nucleotides align to TRBD1. In germline, CDR1 is MNHEY, CDR2 SVGAGI. There are 14 residues in the CDR3. The J segment lost 2 bases and the V segment lost 3 bases, leaving 3 bases of the junction unmatched. CDR3 in amino acids: CASSYNRGNTEAFF. Here the CDR3 DNA reads TGTGCCAGCAGTTATAACAGGGGTAACACTGAAGCTTTCTTT.

The chain recombines TRBV6-9 with TRBJ1-2; D gene unclear. The V end lost 3 bases, the J end lost 2 bases, and 10 bases lay between the germline ends. This CDR3 has 14 residues. The germline gives CDR1 MNHGY, CDR2 SVAAGI. CDR3 in DNA: TGTGCCAGCAGTTACTCCTACGGGAACTATGGCTACACCTTC. Translated, it gives CASSYSYGNYGYTF.

In this sample, this clonotype turned up many times. This chain joins TRBV6-2 or TRBV6-3 and TRBJ2-7; 7 bases are shared with TRBD1. Trimming took 6 bases from V and 4 from J; bases not matched to a gene: 12. In germline, CDR1 is MNHEY, CDR2 SVGEGT. There are 15 residues in the CDR3. Here the CDR3 reads CASSRAAGGRYEQYF. DNA of the CDR3: TGTGCCAGCAGCAGGGCGGCAGGGGGAAGGTACGAGCAGTACTTC.

This clonotype came up many times. An end of the junction does not agree with germline; a read error may underlie this. V and J are TRBV13 and TRBJ1-2; 7 bases are shared with TRBD1. The CDR3 is 16 amino acids. CDR1 is PRHDT and CDR2 is FYEKMQ in the germline V gene (reference sequence). This CDR3 is CASSQFTGTDVYGYTF. In nucleotides, the CDR3 is TGCGCCAGCAGCCAATTCACCGGGACAGACGTTTATGGCTACACCTTC.

About this clonotype: A much larger clone lies a single base off, so this may be a read error. This sequence joins TRBV2 and TRBJ1-1; 11 bases map to TRBD1. Germline assignment: CDR1 SNHLY and CDR2 FYNNEI. The trim removed 6 bases at V and 0 bases at J, leaving 3 bases unmatched. The CDR3 is 15 amino acids. Here the CDR3 reads CASSGGQGVNTEAFF. The CDR3 region has the DNA TGTGCCAGCAGCGGGGGACAGGGGGTGAACACTGAAGCTTTCTTT.

This clonotype was observed at least ten times. The chain has TRBV3-1 and TRBJ1-1, with D uncertain. Between the trimmed V and J ends, which lost 1 base and 1 base, there was a span of 13 bases. The CDR3 contains 16 residues. Germline V gene data show CDR1 as LGHDT and CDR2 as YNNKEL (reference sequence). In DNA form, the CDR3 reads TGTGCCAGCAGCCAAGCCCCCTCGAGGCCGAACACTGAAGCTTTCTTT. Its translation is CASSQAPSRPNTEAFF.

With regard to this clonotype: A single base separates this from a much larger clone, so it may be a read error. V is TRBV30 and J is TRBJ2-7, with TRBD1 matching over 9 bases. The CDR3 contains 12 residues. Germline V lookup: CDR1 GTSNPN, CDR2 SVGIG (reference sequence). CDR3 sequence: CDWTQGAGEQYF. DNA of the CDR3: TGTGACTGGACACAGGGGGCTGGCGAGCAGTACTTC.

At least ten counts were recorded for this clonotype. This rearrangement joins TRBV11-2 to TRBJ2-7; no definite D call. The CDR3 is 12 residues long. Germline V gives CDR1 SGHAT, CDR2 FQNNGV. Trimming shortened V by 6 bases and J by 5 bases, and 11 bases separated the two germline ends. CDR3 region: CASRTVGNEQYF. The CDR3 region has the DNA TGTGCCAGCAGAACCGTAGGTAACGAGCAGTACTTC.